Shown below are 23 T cell receptor beta chains from a single sample sequenced in a study of blood T cell repertoires in COVID-19. Profiled with immunoSEQ multiplex PCR; TCRdb holds only in-frame clones, not every one. The sample includes 55,000 to 90,000 clones, about 88% of them seen just once. The sequencing input was peripheral blood. These receptors originate from a man aged 65 to 79 with active COVID-19.

The rearrangement links TRBV5-4 to TRBJ2-2; tentative D call: TRBD1 (6 bases). CDR1 is SGHNT, CDR2 YYREEE, per germline (reference sequence). The CDR3 length is 15 residues. V lost 0 bases and J 5 bases, leaving 11 bases between the germline ends. CDR3 in amino acids: CASSLGGRGTGELFF. Written as DNA, the CDR3 is TGTGCCAGCAGCTTGGGGGGGCGCGGTACCGGGGAGCTGTTTTTT.

The chain uses TRBV2 and TRBJ1-5, with TRBD1 identical over 10 bases. Trimming took 6 bases from V and 2 from J; bases not matched to a gene: 19. CDR1 SNHLY and CDR2 FYNNEI come from the germline V gene. The length of the CDR3 is 20 residues. CDR3 DNA: TGTGCCAGCAGGAGGGAAATTTGGGGACAGGGGTTTGGGGGCAATCAGCCCCAGCATTTT. Translation: CASRREIWGQGFGGNQPQHF.

The chain recombines TRBV3-1 (or the pseudogene TRBV3-2) with TRBJ2-3; 7 nucleotides agree with TRBD1. The CDR3 runs 15 residues. The ends lost 4 bases at V and 4 bases at J; junction bases unmatched: 8. Germline CDR1 reads LGHDT; CDR2 reads YNNKEL (reference sequence). CDR3 nucleotides: TGTGCCAGCAGCCCCCGACAGGGATACGCAGATACGCAGTATTTT. Encoded protein: CASSPRQGYADTQYF.

The CDR3, as DNA: TGTGCCAGCAGCTTTAACCCCACAGGGACCCCCAACTATGGCTACACCTTC. Protein product: CASSFNPTGTPNYGYTF. This chain joins TRBV7-8 and TRBJ1-2, with D possibly being TRBD1 (6 bases). V dropped 3 bases and J dropped 2 bases, with 19 bases sitting between them. Looked up from germline, CDR1 is SGHVS and CDR2 is FQNEAQ. CDR3 length: 17 amino acids.

The chain recombines TRBV24-1 with TRBJ2-3, with 13 bases lining up with TRBD2. The CDR3 extends over 17 amino acids. The V and J ends lost 4 bases and 1 base, in that order; junction bases with no gene match: 4. Germline CDR1 KGHDR, CDR2 SFDVKD. CDR3 protein: CATSDSGLAGGTDTQYF. The CDR3 nucleotides are TGTGCCACCAGTGACTCCGGACTAGCGGGAGGCACAGATACGCAGTATTTT.

The V and J genes are TRBV3-1 (or the pseudogene TRBV3-2) and TRBJ2-3; 12 bases fit TRBD2. The CDR3 spans 16 residues. Germline trimming cut 3 bases from V and 6 bases from J; bases unmatched to any gene: 7. In germline, CDR1 is LGHDT, CDR2 YNNKEL (reference sequence). CDR3: CASSQAPSGRGDTQYF. The CDR3 region has the DNA TGTGCCAGCAGCCAGGCTCCTAGCGGGAGGGGCGATACGCAGTATTTT.

This chain connects TRBV2 to TRBJ2-1; D is perhaps TRBD2 (5 bases). V lost 6 bases and J lost 10, with 7 bases in between. Germline V gene lookup returns CDR1 SNHLY and CDR2 FYNNEI. This CDR3 comprises 10 residues. The CDR3 spells CASRGGEQFF. Written as DNA, the CDR3 is TGTGCCAGCAGGGGCGGGGAGCAGTTCTTC.

This chain uses TRBV6-6 with TRBJ2-1, with D possibly TRBD2 on 5 matching bases. V was clipped by 7 bases and J by 7 bases, with 5 bases between them. Germline lookup yields CDR1 MNHNY and CDR2 SVGAGI (reference sequence). This CDR3 has 10 amino acids. The CDR3 DNA follows: TGTGCCAGCACGGGGAATGAGCAGTTCTTC. This translates into CASTGNEQFF.

V usage is TRBV13 and J usage is TRBJ2-1, with 11 positions matching TRBD2. V dropped 5 bases and J dropped 1; count of bases not matched to a gene: 13. The germline gives CDR1 PRHDT, CDR2 FYEKMQ (reference sequence). The CDR3 spans 19 residues. The chain's CDR3 is CASSPQGWGTSGSYNEQFF. The DNA for the CDR3 is TGTGCCAGCAGCCCCCAGGGGTGGGGGACTAGCGGTTCCTACAATGAGCAGTTCTTC.

This chain uses TRBV14 with TRBJ2-1; 10 positions agree with TRBD2. Germline V gene sequence: CDR1 SGHDN, CDR2 FVKESK. Germline trimming cut 4 bases from V and 7 bases from J; bases unmatched to any gene: 4. The CDR3 sequence is 14 residues long. For the CDR3, the DNA is TGTGCCAGCAGCCGGGCTAGCGGGAGTAATGAGCAGTTCTTC. It encodes CASSRASGSNEQFF.

The chain carries TRBV24-1 and TRBJ2-3, with TRBD2 matching 11 bases. V trimming: 5 bases; J trimming: 1 base; junction bases outside the gene matches: 13. The CDR3 is 19 residues long. Germline CDR1 and CDR2: KGHDR and SFDVKD. The CDR3 sequence: CATSGPAGTSGPGTDTQYF. Here the CDR3 DNA reads TGTGCCACCAGTGGCCCTGCCGGGACTAGCGGCCCTGGCACAGATACGCAGTATTTT.

The chain carries TRBV19 and TRBJ2-3; TRBD2 agrees at 8 bases. Germline V gene data show CDR1 as LNHDA and CDR2 as SQIVND (reference sequence). This CDR3 comprises 14 residues. J was trimmed by 0 bases and V by 6 bases; bases with no gene match: 2. The CDR3 spells CASRSSGSTDTQYF. In DNA form, the CDR3 reads TGTGCCAGTAGGTCTAGCGGGAGCACAGATACGCAGTATTTT.

In regard to this clone: One junction end disagrees with the germline gene, perhaps due to a read error. The genes are TRBV28 and TRBJ2-4, with a weak D call TRBD2 (6 bases). The CDR3 consists of 14 residues. Germline-derived CDR1 and CDR2 are MDHEN and SYDVKM. Here the CDR3 reads CASSPERRTGSARF. The CDR3 region has the DNA TGTGCCAGCAGTCCCGAGAGGCGAACCGGGAGCGCCCGCTTC.

The rearrangement uses TRBV2 and TRBJ2-1; D unresolved. Germline V gene sequence: CDR1 SNHLY, CDR2 FYNNEI. The length of the CDR3 is 13 residues. V dropped 4 bases and J dropped 1 base, with 5 bases sitting between them. CDR3 protein: CASSGRSYNEQFF. CDR3 nucleotides: TGTGCCAGCAGTGGTAGATCCTACAATGAGCAGTTCTTC. Together with reference TRBV2 and TRBJ2-1, the CDR3 gives the full variable domain: EPEVTQTPSHQVTQMGQEVILRCVPISNHLYFYWYRQILGQKVEFLVSFYNNEISEKSEIFDDQFSVERPDGSNFTLKIRSTKLEDSAMYFCASSGRSYNEQFFGPGTRLTVL.

J is TRBJ1-1 and V is TRBV7-9; unclear D gene. Germline V gene sequence: CDR1 SEHNR, CDR2 FQNEAQ (reference sequence). The CDR3 is made up of 18 amino acids. V was clipped by 5 bases and J by 0 bases, with 22 bases between them. CDR3 protein: CASSHTAPTSPMNTEAFF. CDR3 DNA: TGTGCCAGCAGCCATACAGCCCCAACATCCCCAATGAACACTGAAGCTTTCTTT.

This clone has a handful of counts. V gene TRBV30 combines with J gene TRBJ1-2; D uncertain. Germline CDR1 reads GTSNPN; CDR2 reads SVGIG (reference sequence). V shed 3 bases and J shed 2 bases, with 10 bases lying between them. This CDR3 has 13 residues. The CDR3 DNA sequence: TGTGCCTGGAGACCGGGTGCCAACTATGGCTACACCTTC. It is translated as CAWRPGANYGYTF. The whole variable domain, remainder taken from reference TRBV30 and TRBJ1-2, is SQTIHQWPATLVQPVGSPLSLECTVEGTSNPNLYWYRQAAGRGLQLLFYSVGIGQISSEVPQNLSASRPQDRQFILSSKKLLLSDSGFYLCAWRPGANYGYTFGSGTRLTVV.

The rearrangement links TRBV7-9 to TRBJ2-7; TRBD1 agrees at 9 bases. Trimming cost V 2 bases and J 1 base; bases outside gene matches: 6. CDR3 length: 16 residues. Per germline, CDR1 SEHNR and CDR2 FQNEAQ (reference sequence). The CDR3 nucleotides read TGTGCCAGCAGCTTAAGGTCGACAGGGGGTTCCTACGAGCAGTACTTC. Protein sequence: CASSLRSTGGSYEQYF.

The chain employs TRBV30 and TRBJ2-7; 8 bases match TRBD2. Per the germline V gene, CDR1 is GTSNPN and CDR2 is SVGIG (reference sequence). J was trimmed by 2 bases and V by 3 bases; bases with no gene match: 3. CDR3 length: 13 residues. The CDR3 protein is CAWRLAGPYEQYF. CDR3 DNA: TGTGCCTGGAGGCTAGCGGGCCCCTACGAGCAGTACTTC. The entire variable domain, with the rest obtained from reference TRBV30 and TRBJ2-7, is as follows: SQTIHQWPATLVQPVGSPLSLECTVEGTSNPNLYWYRQAAGRGLQLLFYSVGIGQISSEVPQNLSASRPQDRQFILSSKKLLLSDSGFYLCAWRLAGPYEQYFGPGTRLTVT.

The chain recombines TRBV3-1 (or the pseudogene TRBV3-2) with TRBJ2-2; the D gene is possibly TRBD1 (6 bases). The CDR3 has 17 amino acids. Per germline, CDR1 LGHDT and CDR2 YNNKEL (reference sequence). Trimming pared 1 base from V and 5 bases from J, leaving 17 bases between. The CDR3 reads CASSQGWGRGETGELFF. The CDR3 nucleotides read TGTGCCAGCAGCCAAGGGTGGGGCAGGGGAGAGACCGGGGAGCTGTTTTTT.

This clone came up once. The chain employs TRBV27 and TRBJ2-1, with 12 bases that match TRBD2. This CDR3 has 17 residues. Germline values: CDR1 MNHEY, CDR2 SMNVEV (reference sequence). The V gene end was trimmed by 4 bases and the J gene end by 7 bases; junction bases not matched to a gene: 11. Here the CDR3 reads CASSWSTSGRNWNEQFF. The DNA of the CDR3 is TGTGCCAGCAGTTGGTCGACTAGCGGGAGAAATTGGAATGAGCAGTTCTTC.

The chain recombines TRBV3-1 (or the pseudogene TRBV3-2) with TRBJ2-1, with TRBD2 as a possible D gene (5 bases). V dropped 7 bases and J dropped 10 bases, with 17 bases sitting between them. The CDR3 extends over 13 amino acids. The germline V gene encodes CDR1 LGHDT and CDR2 YNNKEL (reference sequence). The CDR3 region has the DNA TGTGCCAGCACCAGGACCGGGATCAGAGAGCAGTTCTTC. It yields the protein CASTRTGIREQFF.

V usage is TRBV5-1 and J usage is TRBJ1-4; the match to TRBD1 covers 7 bases. CDR1 and CDR2 from the germline V gene are SGHRS and YFSETQ. The J segment lost 7 bases and the V segment lost 7 bases, leaving 10 bases of the junction unmatched. CDR3 length: 14 amino acids. The CDR3: CASCLGDSREKLFF. DNA for the CDR3: TGCGCCAGCTGTCTCGGGGACAGCCGTGAAAAACTGTTTTTT.

This chain joins TRBV7-8 and TRBJ2-3; the D gene is possibly TRBD2 (6 bases). The CDR3 covers 15 residues. Germline V lookup: CDR1 SGHVS, CDR2 FQNEAQ. Deletions cut 1 base from V and 8 bases from J, with 16 bases between. The CDR3 nucleotides read TGTGCCAGCAGCTTAGTGGCTAGCGCCGGGGGTACGCAGTATTTT. Translation: CASSLVASAGGTQYF.